The 25 T cell receptor beta chains reported below all come from one sample, sequenced in a study of control samples from healthy donors and cancer patients. The method was immunoSEQ multiplex PCR; TCRdb's version includes in-frame clones alone and lacks a portion of them. The sample has approximately 130,000 clones, about 90% seen once. Sequenced sample: blood. These receptors originate from a man over 45 in good health.

The CDR3: CASRALTGAANTGELFF. The CDR3 DNA sequence: TGTGCCAGCAGAGCATTGACAGGGGCGGCGAACACCGGGGAGCTGTTTTTT. This chain connects TRBV2 to TRBJ2-2; 8 positions agree with TRBD1. After removal of 6 bases from V and 0 bases from J, the junction contained 9 bases not matched to a gene. Looked up from germline, CDR1 is SNHLY and CDR2 is FYNNEI. There are 17 residues in the CDR3.

The chain combines TRBV4-1 with TRBJ1-2; no definite D call. V lost 2 bases to trimming and J lost 0 bases, with 10 bases between them. Germline CDR1 MGHRA, CDR2 YSYEKL. The CDR3 is made up of 15 amino acids. The CDR3 loop is CASSQRPGPNYGYTF. CDR3 coding DNA: TGCGCCAGCAGCCAACGGCCAGGCCCTAACTATGGCTACACCTTC.

This chain connects TRBV11-2 to TRBJ2-3; 10 nucleotides match TRBD2. The CDR3 runs 15 residues. The germline CDR1 and CDR2 sequences are SGHAT and FQNNGV. V lost 6 bases, J lost 1 base, and 4 bases stayed unmatched. The CDR3 DNA is TGTGCCAGCAGTTCAGCGGGGGGGGGCACAGATACGCAGTATTTT. This sequence encodes CASSSAGGGTDTQYF.

This sequence joins TRBV5-1 and TRBJ2-3; possible D gene TRBD1, 6 bases. In germline, CDR1 is SGHRS, CDR2 YFSETQ. With 2 bases removed from V and 1 base from J, the gap between germline ends came to 11 bases. The CDR3 totals 15 residues. The CDR3 DNA is TGCGCCAGCAGCTTACAGGGTAGTGGCACAGATACGCAGTATTTT. Its protein is CASSLQGSGTDTQYF. The full variable domain, its missing parts supplied by reference TRBV5-1 and TRBJ2-3, is KAGVTQTPRYLIKTRGQQVTLSCSPISGHRSVSWYQQTPGQGLQFLFEYFSETQRNKGNFPGRFSGRQFSNSRSEMNVSTLELGDSALYLCASSLQGSGTDTQYFGPGTRLTVL.

V gene TRBV10-3 combines with J gene TRBJ2-2; D may match TRBD1 or TRBD2 (5 bases each). Trimming took 3 bases from V and 4 from J, leaving 15 bases between them. CDR3 size: 16 residues. The germline CDR1 and CDR2 sequences are ENHRY and SYGVKD. CDR3 in amino acids: CAISDPGIRGTGELFF. CDR3 in DNA: TGTGCCATCAGTGACCCCGGGATTAGGGGCACCGGGGAGCTGTTTTTT.

This chain connects TRBV4-1 to TRBJ2-1; 8 positions agree with TRBD1. Germline V gives CDR1 MGHRA, CDR2 YSYEKL. The junction had 10 bases not matched to a gene; V was cut back by 0 bases and J by 6 bases. The CDR3 runs 17 residues. CDR3 DNA sequence: TGCGCCAGCAGCCAAGATGCGGGCAGGGGGCAAGGCAATGAGCAGTTCTTC. This translates into CASSQDAGRGQGNEQFF.

The rearrangement joins TRBV12-3 or TRBV12-4 to TRBJ2-5; weak D call: TRBD2 (6 bases). V was clipped by 3 bases and J by 5 bases, with 10 bases between them. This CDR3 comprises 13 residues. CDR3 nucleotide sequence: TGTGCCAGCAGTTTGTGGGGGAGGGAGACCCAGTACTTC. It is translated as CASSLWGRETQYF.

V usage is TRBV6-2 or TRBV6-3 and J usage is TRBJ1-2, with 7 bases fitting TRBD1. Germline-derived CDR1 and CDR2 are MNHEY and SVGEGT. Trimming at V came to 2 bases and at J to 12 bases, leaving 12 bases not matched to a gene. This CDR3 region has 14 residues. The CDR3: CASSYNRGPREDTF. CDR3 sequence (DNA): TGTGCCAGCAGTTACAACAGGGGCCCACGTGAGGACACCTTC.

This rearrangement joins TRBV7-6 to TRBJ1-1; TRBD1 aligns across 10 bases. This CDR3 is built from 15 residues. Germline V gives CDR1 SGHVS, CDR2 FNYEAQ. The V and J ends lost 6 bases and 2 bases, in that order; junction bases with no gene match: 6. The CDR3 region has the DNA TGTGCCAGCAGTCAAATGACAGGGGGCAACACTGAAGCTTTCTTT. Translating it yields CASSQMTGGNTEAFF.

In DNA, the CDR3 is TGTGCCAGCAGCTTAGATAGGGGTTACGAGCAGTACTTC. This translates into CASSLDRGYEQYF. V and J are TRBV11-2 and TRBJ2-7, with D possibly TRBD1 on 5 matching bases. Germline CDR1 reads SGHAT; CDR2 reads FQNNGV. Trimming removed 0 bases at V and 4 bases at J, with 7 bases between. The CDR3 consists of 13 residues.

The chain carries TRBV6-1 and TRBJ1-2; no clear D. CDR3 length equals 12 residues. Germline V gene sequence: CDR1 MNHNS, CDR2 SASEGT. Trimming cost V 3 bases and J 2 bases, with 4 bases left between them. The CDR3 DNA sequence: TGTGCCAGCAGTGAGTCAAACTATGGCTACACCTTC. Translated, it gives CASSESNYGYTF.

The sample holds one count of this clone. In DNA, the CDR3 is TGCAGCGTTGAGGGGACGGGCAAAGAGACCCAGTACTTC. As protein: CSVEGTGKETQYF. J is TRBJ2-5 and V is TRBV29-1; either TRBD1 or TRBD2 may fit D (5 bases each). Germline V gene data show CDR1 as SQVTM and CDR2 as ANQGSEA. There are 13 residues in the CDR3. V shed 3 bases and J shed 3 bases, with 11 bases lying between them.

The chain couples TRBV9 to TRBJ2-3; perhaps TRBD2 as D (6 bases). Germline V CDR1 and CDR2: SGDLS, YYNGEE. V shed 0 bases and J shed 2 bases, with 16 bases lying between them. CDR3 length: 17 residues. DNA for the CDR3: TGTGCCAGCAGCGTAGCGGGTGGGCGGGGTTTCACAGATACGCAGTATTTT. Protein sequence: CASSVAGGRGFTDTQYF.

The V gene is TRBV6-2 or TRBV6-3, the J gene TRBJ2-6; 7 bases match TRBD1. The CDR3 sequence is 21 residues long. Losses at the gene ends were 4 bases for V and 0 bases for J; bases not matched to a gene: 18. Germline-derived CDR1 and CDR2 are MNHEY and SVGEGT. CDR3 coding DNA: TGTGCCAGCAGTTCTAGACAGGGCGGCGGCAGAGTTCCCTCTGGGGCCAACGTCCTGACTTTC. This encodes CASSSRQGGGRVPSGANVLTF.

This clone was found once. The V and J genes are TRBV27 and TRBJ2-7, with a possible D match to TRBD1 (6 bases). This CDR3 is 13 amino acids long. V lost 1 base and J lost 6, with 10 bases in between. Germline CDR1 and CDR2: MNHEY and SMNVEV (reference sequence). CDR3 amino acids: CASSLLGGFEQYF. CDR3 DNA sequence: TGTGCCAGCAGTTTATTAGGGGGATTCGAGCAGTACTTC.

The DNA for the CDR3 is TGTGCCAGCAGCTCCGGACAGGGTGGTGGCTACACCTTC. Residues: CASSSGQGGGYTF. The V gene is TRBV6-5, the J gene TRBJ1-2; the match to TRBD1 covers 8 bases. Germline-derived CDR1 and CDR2 are MNHEY and SVGAGI. CDR3 size: 13 residues. V dropped 6 bases and J dropped 7; count of bases not matched to a gene: 7.

This sequence joins TRBV19 and TRBJ2-7, with D tentatively TRBD2 (6 bases). V shed 6 bases and J shed 0 bases, with 12 bases lying between them. Germline CDR1 is LNHDA and CDR2 is SQIVND (reference sequence). The CDR3 sequence is 14 residues long. The CDR3 DNA is TGTGCCAGTAGAGGCGGGGTGAGCTCCTACGAGCAGTACTTC. This gives the protein CASRGGVSSYEQYF.

This clone was picked up a small number of times. The chain recombines TRBV7-6 with TRBJ1-6; D might be TRBD1 (5 bases). Trimming removed 4 bases at V and 10 bases at J, with 17 bases between. There are 15 residues in the CDR3. Germline V gene sequence: CDR1 SGHVS, CDR2 FNYEAQ. CDR3: CASSSGRQGRSPLHF. Written as DNA, the CDR3 is TGTGCCAGCAGCTCGGGTAGGCAGGGAAGATCACCCCTCCACTTT. Supplemented by reference TRBV7-6 and TRBJ1-6, the full variable domain reads GAGVSQSPRYKVTKRGQDVALRCDPISGHVSLYWYRQALGQGPEFLTYFNYEAQQDKSGLPNDRFSAERPEGSISTLTIQRTEQRDSAMYRCASSSGRQGRSPLHFGNGTRLTVT.

This clone showed up just a few times. The rearrangement uses TRBV9 and TRBJ1-2; D not certain. Germline V CDR1 and CDR2: SGDLS, YYNGEE. CDR3 size: 12 residues. V was clipped by 0 bases and J by 7 bases, with 7 bases between them. The CDR3 bases are TGTGCCAGCAGCGTAGGGGCGTCTGGCTACACCTTC. As protein: CASSVGASGYTF. Using reference TRBV9 and TRBJ1-2 for the parts outside the CDR3, the full variable domain is DSGVTQTPKHLITATGQRVTLRCSPRSGDLSVYWYQQSLDQGLQFLIQYYNGEERAKGNILERFSAQQFPDLHSELNLSSLELGDSALYFCASSVGASGYTFGSGTRLTVV.

V is TRBV6-2 or TRBV6-3 and J is TRBJ1-1, with unresolved D. Germline-derived CDR1 and CDR2 are MNHEY and SVGEGT. The CDR3 has 14 residues. V lost 6 bases and J lost 0, with 11 bases in between. The CDR3 sequence is CASSLVDVNTEAFF. The CDR3 DNA sequence: TGTGCCAGCAGCTTAGTGGACGTGAACACTGAAGCTTTCTTT.

J is TRBJ2-2 and V is TRBV11-3; D is ambiguous. Germline V gene lookup returns CDR1 SGHNT and CDR2 YENEEA. V lost 5 bases, J lost 4 bases, and 14 bases lay in between. The CDR3 length is 15 residues. The CDR3 DNA reads TGTGCCAGCAGCCCTTCTTTGCGCGGCACCGGGGAGCTGTTTTTT. Its protein product is CASSPSLRGTGELFF.

The rearrangement uses TRBV19 and TRBJ1-6; no clear D. The CDR3 contains 13 residues. Trimming left V 8 bases short and J 4 bases short, with 9 bases between. Germline V CDR1 and CDR2: LNHDA, SQIVND (reference sequence). For the CDR3, the DNA is TGTGCCAGTCGGAACGGATATAATTCACCCCTCCACTTT. Translation gives CASRNGYNSPLHF.

The chain uses TRBV10-2 and TRBJ2-7; D tentatively fits TRBD1 or TRBD2 (5 bases each). Per germline, CDR1 WSHSY and CDR2 SAAADI. This CDR3 spans 14 amino acids. Trimming pared 5 bases from V and 0 bases from J, leaving 11 bases between. CDR3 amino acids: CASSFGTPSYEQYF. Written as DNA, the CDR3 is TGCGCCAGCAGTTTCGGGACGCCCTCCTACGAGCAGTACTTC.

The V gene is TRBV14, the J gene TRBJ2-7; D may be TRBD1 (5 bases). The CDR3 loop spans 13 amino acids. CDR1 SGHDN and CDR2 FVKESK come from the germline V gene. The V gene lost 2 bases and the J gene lost 3 bases, with 8 bases spanning the gap. CDR3: CASSQSGYYEQYF. CDR3 sequence (DNA): TGTGCCAGCAGCCAATCAGGGTACTACGAGCAGTACTTC.

The gene calls are TRBV19 and TRBJ2-1; 11 positions match TRBD2. This CDR3 comprises 16 residues. Per germline, CDR1 LNHDA and CDR2 SQIVND (reference sequence). V shed 5 bases, J shed 0 bases, and the junction held 3 bases outside the gene matches. DNA for the CDR3: TGTGCCAGTAGTTTACTAGCGGGGGCCTCCTACAATGAGCAGTTCTTC. Protein: CASSLLAGASYNEQFF. Combining the CDR3 with reference TRBV19 and TRBJ2-1 gives the whole variable domain DGGITQSPKYLFRKEGQNVTLSCEQNLNHDAMYWYRQDPGQGLRLIYYSQIVNDFQKGDIAEGYSVSREKKESFPLTVTSAQKNPTAFYLCASSLLAGASYNEQFFGPGTRLTVL.